Below, 18 T cell receptor beta chains from the same sample are listed, as sequenced in a study of T-cell reconstitution after alpha-beta-depleted transplantation in children. Preparing the TCRbeta library involved the use of unique molecular identifiers. TCRdb passed the PCR reads through MiXCR, listing each CDR3 protein once. The table has 500,000 to 600,000 distinct CDR3 sequences, around 27% seen once. The specimen was PBMCs, collected before TCRalphabeta/CD19-depleted stem cell transplant. Source of these receptors: a boy less than two years old with Wiskott-Aldrich syndrome, due to receive a stem cell transplant.

The chain is built from TRBV13 and TRBJ2-3, with 14 bases fitting TRBD2. Germline V gene sequence: CDR1 PRHDT, CDR2 FYEKMQ (reference sequence). The CDR3 sequence is 18 residues long. V was clipped by 11 bases and J by 6 bases; unmatched bases: 19. This chain's CDR3 is CAFSLGPGLAGAGDTQYF. CDR3 bases: TGTGCCTTCAGTCTAGGCCCGGGACTAGCGGGAGCAGGTGATACGCAGTATTTT.

This clonotype has ten or more counts. The chain combines TRBV6-2 or TRBV6-3 with TRBJ2-1, with TRBD2 matching 8 bases. CDR3 length: 15 amino acids. The V and J ends lost 1 base and 4 bases, in that order; junction bases with no gene match: 3. Germline assignment: CDR1 MNHEY and CDR2 SVGEGT. The CDR3 nucleotides read TGTGCCAGCAGTTACTGGCTAGCGGGTTACAATGAGCAGTTCTTC. Protein sequence: CASSYWLAGYNEQFF.

CDR3 region: CASSPRWQGAMNEQFF. CDR3 nucleotides: TGTGCCAGCAGCCCACGGTGGCAGGGCGCCATGAATGAGCAGTTCTTC. This rearrangement joins TRBV7-2 to TRBJ2-1, with a tentative D call TRBD1 (5 bases). The CDR3 length is 16 residues. Germline V gives CDR1 SGHTA, CDR2 FQGNSA. The V end was cut by 5 bases, the J end by 7 bases, with 21 bases between.

The chain employs TRBV20-1 and TRBJ2-3; weak D call: TRBD2 (5 bases). Germline lookup yields CDR1 DFQATT and CDR2 SNEGSKA (reference sequence). Trimming removed 2 bases at V and 6 bases at J, with 12 bases between. The CDR3 loop spans 13 amino acids. Here the CDR3 DNA reads TGCAGTGCTAGAAGGACTCTCGCGGATACGCAGTATTTT. Protein sequence: CSARRTLADTQYF.

The chain carries TRBV21-1 and TRBJ2-7. TRBV21-1 is marked as a pseudogene. The CDR3 sequence is 16 residues long. CDR3 in amino acids: CASSKDCRREVYEQYF. The CDR3 nucleotides read TGTGCCAGCAGCAAAGATTGTAGAAGGGAGGTCTACGAGCAGTACTTC.

V is TRBV24-1 and J is TRBJ2-2; D gene ambiguous. Germline-derived CDR1 and CDR2 are KGHDR and SFDVKD. Between the trimmed V and J ends, which lost 6 bases and 6 bases, there was a span of 16 bases. CDR3 length: 15 residues. CDR3 sequence: CATSPQDLSSGELFF. DNA of the CDR3: TGTGCCACCAGTCCTCAGGATCTCTCGTCCGGGGAGCTGTTTTTT.

This rearrangement joins TRBV4-2 to TRBJ2-4; perhaps TRBD1 as D (6 bases). Trimming removed 2 bases at V and 1 base at J, with 18 bases between. From germline, CDR1 is LGHNA and CDR2 YNFKEQ. The CDR3 length is 18 residues. The CDR3 sequence is CASSQHHRAGRAKNIQYF. In nucleotides, the CDR3 is TGTGCCAGCAGCCAACACCACAGGGCCGGGCGCGCCAAAAACATTCAGTACTTC.

This clonotype was picked up a small number of times. The J gene is TRBJ2-1, the V gene TRBV7-2; the D is unclear. CDR1 and CDR2 from the germline V gene are SGHTA and FQGNSA. The germline V and J ends were trimmed by 6 bases and 7 bases, with 4 bases remaining between them. The CDR3 has 10 residues. CDR3 in amino acids: CASSQNEQFF. For the CDR3, the DNA is TGTGCCAGCAGTCAGAATGAGCAGTTCTTC.

This clonotype came up a few times. The rearrangement joins TRBV12-3 or TRBV12-4 to TRBJ2-7; no clear D. The CDR3 totals 15 residues. V was trimmed by 3 bases and J by 7 bases, leaving 19 bases between them. The CDR3 region has the DNA TGTGCCAGCAGTTTGAACGCTCCGCTGGGCTATGAGCAGTACTTC. Its translation is CASSLNAPLGYEQYF.

This clonotype has only a few counts. The CDR3 bases are TGCGCCAGCAGCCTAACGGGGGGACTAGGAGGAAAGTACGAGCAGTACTTC. It specifies CASSLTGGLGGKYEQYF. The rearrangement links TRBV4-1 to TRBJ2-7; 8 nucleotides match TRBD2. Per the germline V gene, CDR1 is MGHRA and CDR2 is YSYEKL. The trim removed 4 bases at V and 4 bases at J, leaving 15 bases unmatched. This CDR3 has 17 residues.

This sequence joins TRBV7-2 and TRBJ2-1; 12 bases are shared with TRBD2. Germline V CDR1 and CDR2: SGHTA, FQGNSA. The ends lost 7 bases at V and 5 bases at J; junction bases unmatched: 6. This CDR3 contains 15 residues. CDR3 residues: CASKRTSGTHNEQFF. For the CDR3, the DNA is TGTGCCAGCAAGAGGACTAGCGGGACTCACAATGAGCAGTTCTTC.

This chain connects TRBV7-8 to TRBJ2-5; D remains ambiguous. Germline V gene lookup returns CDR1 SGHVS and CDR2 FQNEAQ. This CDR3 contains 15 residues. V was pared by 1 base and J by 1 base, with 10 bases between. In DNA, the CDR3 is TGTGCCAGCAGCTTAGTAGAGGCCTTCCAAGAGACCCAGTACTTC. This gives the protein CASSLVEAFQETQYF. Supplemented by reference TRBV7-8 and TRBJ2-5, the full variable domain reads GAGVSQSPRYKVAKRGQDVALRCDPISGHVSLFWYQQALGQGPEFLTYFQNEAQLDKSGLPSDRFFAERPEGSVSTLKIQRTQQEDSAVYLCASSLVEAFQETQYFGPGTRLLVL.

A few counts support this clonotype. The chain is built from TRBV7-3 and TRBJ2-3; D uncertain. Between the trimmed V and J ends, which lost 1 base and 10 bases, there was a span of 12 bases. Germline CDR1 is SGHTA and CDR2 is FQGTGA. The CDR3 spans 13 residues. CDR3 protein: CASSLNTLGAQYF. DNA for the CDR3: TGTGCCAGCAGCTTAAATACTCTAGGTGCGCAGTATTTT.

This clonotype was observed a few times. This chain uses TRBV7-2 with TRBJ2-3; tentative D call: TRBD2 (6 bases). Trimming removed 6 bases at V and 5 bases at J, with 18 bases between. This CDR3 region has 15 residues. Germline V gene data show CDR1 as SGHTA and CDR2 as FQGNSA. The DNA of the CDR3 is TGTGCCAGCAGTCCGGGACTTACTCCGAGAGATACGCAGTATTTT. Its protein is CASSPGLTPRDTQYF.

This clonotype was seen only a few times. The rearrangement uses TRBV11-2 and TRBJ2-5, with D hard to call. This CDR3 region has 14 residues. Trimming removed 1 base at V and 5 bases at J, with 11 bases between. Germline-derived CDR1 and CDR2 are SGHAT and FQNNGV. This CDR3 is CASSLGPLRETQYF. For the CDR3, the DNA is TGTGCCAGCAGCTTAGGCCCTTTGAGGGAGACCCAGTACTTC.

Comments on this clonotype: An end of the junction does not agree with germline; a read error may underlie this. This sequence joins TRBV20-1 and TRBJ2-3, with 8 bases matching TRBD1. Germline V CDR1 and CDR2: DFQATT, SNEGSKA (reference sequence). The CDR3 is 14 amino acids. The CDR3 sequence: CSAETGASIDTQYF. CDR3 bases: TGCAGTGCTGAGACAGGGGCCAGCATAGATACGCAGTATTTT.

The V call is TRBV20-1, the J call TRBJ2-1; D gene uncertain. There are 12 residues in the CDR3. Germline CDR1 DFQATT, CDR2 SNEGSKA (reference sequence). Trimming took off 3 bases at V and 7 bases at J, with 10 bases between the two ends. CDR3 protein: CSASRVPNEQFF. CDR3 sequence (DNA): TGCAGTGCTAGTCGGGTTCCAAATGAGCAGTTCTTC.

The chain employs TRBV5-8 and TRBJ2-3; D call uncertain. The V gene's germline CDR1 is SGHTS and CDR2 YDEGEE. The CDR3 extends over 17 amino acids. The V gene lost 0 bases and the J gene lost 3 bases, with 17 bases spanning the gap. CDR3 protein: CASSLGGGALGTDTQYF. The CDR3 nucleotides read TGTGCCAGCAGCTTGGGCGGTGGAGCGCTAGGTACAGATACGCAGTATTTT.